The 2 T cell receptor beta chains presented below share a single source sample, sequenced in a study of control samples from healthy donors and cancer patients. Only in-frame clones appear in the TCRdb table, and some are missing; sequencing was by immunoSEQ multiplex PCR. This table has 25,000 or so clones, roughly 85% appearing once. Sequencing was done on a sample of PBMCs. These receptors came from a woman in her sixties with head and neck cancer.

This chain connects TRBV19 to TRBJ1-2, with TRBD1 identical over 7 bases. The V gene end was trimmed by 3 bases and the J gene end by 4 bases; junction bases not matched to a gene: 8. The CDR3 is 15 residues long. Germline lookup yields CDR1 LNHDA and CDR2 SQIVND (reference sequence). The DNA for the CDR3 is TGTGCCAGTAGTATGCCCGACAGGACAGGCTATGGCTACACCTTC. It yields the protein CASSMPDRTGYGYTF.

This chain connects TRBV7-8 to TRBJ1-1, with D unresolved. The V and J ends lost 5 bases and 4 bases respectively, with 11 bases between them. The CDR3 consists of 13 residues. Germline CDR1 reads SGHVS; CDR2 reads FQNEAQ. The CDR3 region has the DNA TGTGCCAGCAGCGCAAGCCGGTTCACTGAAGCTTTCTTT. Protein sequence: CASSASRFTEAFF.